This TCR beta chain was sequenced during a study of cytomegalovirus exposure and HLA in healthy donors. Study-wide context: Inside one of the first data releases sat about 85 million unique TCRs taken from HLA-typed donors.

The study's findings and limits: There were several of the most significant clusters that appeared linked to common viral pathogens in a later analysis.

Comment on this clone: What it recognizes is unknown.

PCR used 60 Vbeta primers and 13 Jbeta primers. Repertoires were generated with immunoSEQ multiplex PCR, while TCRdb's copy carries only in-frame clones and drops some. The top ten hold about 2.9% of the sample, which has around 200,000 clones, around 77% seen once. After removal of 5 bases from V and 3 bases from J, the junction contained 7 bases not matched to a gene. The CDR3 is 16 amino acids. Germline V gene sequence: CDR1 MDHEN, CDR2 SYDVKM. J is TRBJ1-1 and V is TRBV28; the match to TRBD1 covers 12 bases. This receptor was identified in a female donor in good health and CMV-seronegative. Sequencing input: PBMCs. This chain's CDR3 is CASSPIWDRGHTEAFF. The DNA for the CDR3 is TGTGCCAGCAGTCCGATTTGGGACAGGGGGCACACTGAAGCTTTCTTT. The full variable domain, in which reference TRBV28 and TRBJ1-1 provide the parts outside the CDR3, is DVKVTQSSRYLVKRTGEKVFLECVQDMDHENMFWYRQDPGLGLRLIYFSYDVKMKEKGDIPEGYSVSREKKERFSLILESASTNQTSMYLCASSPIWDRGHTEAFFGQGTRLTVV.